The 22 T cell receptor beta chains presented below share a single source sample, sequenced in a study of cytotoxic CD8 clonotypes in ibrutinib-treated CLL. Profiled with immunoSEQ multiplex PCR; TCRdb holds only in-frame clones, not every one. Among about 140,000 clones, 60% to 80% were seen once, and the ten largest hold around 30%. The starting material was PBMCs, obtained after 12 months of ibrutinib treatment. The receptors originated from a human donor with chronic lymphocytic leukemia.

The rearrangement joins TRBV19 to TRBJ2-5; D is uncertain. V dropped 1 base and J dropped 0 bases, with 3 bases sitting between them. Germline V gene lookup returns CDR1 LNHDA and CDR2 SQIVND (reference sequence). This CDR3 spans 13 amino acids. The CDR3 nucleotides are TGTGCCAGTAGTATAGGGAACCAAGAGACCCAGTACTTC. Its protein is CASSIGNQETQYF. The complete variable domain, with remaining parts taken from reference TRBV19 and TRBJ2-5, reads DGGITQSPKYLFRKEGQNVTLSCEQNLNHDAMYWYRQDPGQGLRLIYYSQIVNDFQKGDIAEGYSVSREKKESFPLTVTSAQKNPTAFYLCASSIGNQETQYFGPGTRLLVL.

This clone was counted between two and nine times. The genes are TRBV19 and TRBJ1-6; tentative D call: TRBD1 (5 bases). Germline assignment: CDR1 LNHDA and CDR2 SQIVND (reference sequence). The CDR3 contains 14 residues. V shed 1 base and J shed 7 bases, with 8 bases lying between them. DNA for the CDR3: TGTGCCAGTAGTATAGGACAGAGAAATTCACCCCTCCACTTT. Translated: CASSIGQRNSPLHF.

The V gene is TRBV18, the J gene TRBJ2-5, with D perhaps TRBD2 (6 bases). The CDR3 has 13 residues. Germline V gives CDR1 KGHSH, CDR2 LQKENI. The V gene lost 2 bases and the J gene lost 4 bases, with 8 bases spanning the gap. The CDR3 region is CASSPTGRETQYF. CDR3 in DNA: TGTGCCAGCTCACCAACCGGGAGAGAGACCCAGTACTTC.

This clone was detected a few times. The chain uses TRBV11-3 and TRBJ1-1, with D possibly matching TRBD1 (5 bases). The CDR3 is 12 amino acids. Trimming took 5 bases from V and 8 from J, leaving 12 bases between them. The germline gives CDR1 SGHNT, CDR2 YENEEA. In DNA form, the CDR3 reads TGTGCCAGCAGCCCAGGGCGGGGGGAAGCTTTCTTT. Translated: CASSPGRGEAFF. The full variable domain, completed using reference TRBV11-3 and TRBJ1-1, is EAGVVQSPRYKIIEKKQPVAFWCNPISGHNTLYWYLQNLGQGPELLIRYENEEAVDDSQLPKDRFSAERLKGVDSTLKIQPAELGDSAVYLCASSPGRGEAFFGQGTRLTVV.

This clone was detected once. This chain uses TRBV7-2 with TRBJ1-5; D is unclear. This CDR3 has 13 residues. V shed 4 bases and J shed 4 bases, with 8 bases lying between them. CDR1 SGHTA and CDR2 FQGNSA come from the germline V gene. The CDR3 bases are TGTGCCAGCAGCTCCGAGAGGAATCAGCCCCAGCATTTT. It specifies CASSSERNQPQHF.

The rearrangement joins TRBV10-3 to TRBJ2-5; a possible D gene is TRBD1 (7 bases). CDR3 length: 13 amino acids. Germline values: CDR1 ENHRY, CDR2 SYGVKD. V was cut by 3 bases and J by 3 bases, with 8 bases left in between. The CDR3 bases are TGTGCCATCAGTGACAGGGGGGAAGAGACCCAGTACTTC. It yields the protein CAISDRGEETQYF.

The CDR3 spells CSVAPGETQYF. CDR3 bases: TGCAGCGTTGCCCCGGGAGAGACCCAGTACTTC. V gene TRBV29-1 combines with J gene TRBJ2-5; no definite D call. V was cut by 4 bases and J by 4 bases, with 7 bases left in between. Germline V gene data show CDR1 as SQVTM and CDR2 as ANQGSEA. There are 11 residues in the CDR3. Full variable domain (missing parts from reference TRBV29-1 and TRBJ2-5): SAVISQKPSRDICQRGTSLTIQCQVDSQVTMMFWYRQQPGQSLTLIATANQGSEATYESGFVIDKFPISRPNLTFSTLTVSNMSPEDSSIYLCSVAPGETQYFGPGTRLLVL.

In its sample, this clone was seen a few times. This CDR3 reads CASHASGSPLHF. The CDR3 coding sequence is TGTGCCAGTCACGCTAGTGGTTCACCCCTCCACTTT. The V and J genes are TRBV6-5 and TRBJ1-6; D call uncertain. CDR1 and CDR2 from the germline V gene are MNHEY and SVGAGI. Trimming removed 9 bases at V and 9 bases at J, with 12 bases between. The CDR3 consists of 12 residues.

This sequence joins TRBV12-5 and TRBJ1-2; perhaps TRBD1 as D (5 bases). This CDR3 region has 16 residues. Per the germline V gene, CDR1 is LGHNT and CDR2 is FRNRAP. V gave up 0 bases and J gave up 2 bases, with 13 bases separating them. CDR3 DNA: TGTGCTAGTGGTTTGGTACCGCCCGAGGGGAACTATGGCTACACCTTC. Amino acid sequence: CASGLVPPEGNYGYTF.

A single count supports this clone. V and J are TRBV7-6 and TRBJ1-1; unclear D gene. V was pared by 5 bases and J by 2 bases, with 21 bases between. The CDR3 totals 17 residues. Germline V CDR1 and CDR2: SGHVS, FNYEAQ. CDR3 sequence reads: CASSDLWRGGLNTEAFF. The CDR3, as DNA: TGTGCCAGCAGCGACCTATGGAGAGGAGGGCTTAACACTGAAGCTTTCTTT.

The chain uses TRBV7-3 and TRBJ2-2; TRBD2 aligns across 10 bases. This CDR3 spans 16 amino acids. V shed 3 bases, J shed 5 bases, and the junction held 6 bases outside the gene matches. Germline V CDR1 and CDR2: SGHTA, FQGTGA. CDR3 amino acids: CASSFTSGITTGELFF. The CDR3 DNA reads TGTGCCAGCAGCTTTACTAGCGGGATAACTACCGGGGAGCTGTTTTTT.

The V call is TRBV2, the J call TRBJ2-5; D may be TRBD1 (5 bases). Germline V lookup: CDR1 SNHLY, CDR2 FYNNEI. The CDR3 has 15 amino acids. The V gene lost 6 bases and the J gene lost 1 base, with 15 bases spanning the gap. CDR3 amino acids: CASRGKTVTQETQYF. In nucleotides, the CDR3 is TGTGCCAGCAGAGGAAAGACAGTTACCCAAGAGACCCAGTACTTC.

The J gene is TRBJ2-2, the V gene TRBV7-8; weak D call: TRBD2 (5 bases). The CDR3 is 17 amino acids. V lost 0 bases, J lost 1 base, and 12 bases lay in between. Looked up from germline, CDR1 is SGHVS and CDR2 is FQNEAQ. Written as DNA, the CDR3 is TGTGCCAGCAGCTTAGCCCCTGGACTTGGGAACACCGGGGAGCTGTTTTTT. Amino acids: CASSLAPGLGNTGELFF.

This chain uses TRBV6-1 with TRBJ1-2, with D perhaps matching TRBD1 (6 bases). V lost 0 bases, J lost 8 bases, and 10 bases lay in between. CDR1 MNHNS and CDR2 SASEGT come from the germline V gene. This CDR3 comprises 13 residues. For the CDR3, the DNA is TGTGCCAGCAGTGAAGCAGGGGGGACGGGCTACACCTTC. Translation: CASSEAGGTGYTF.

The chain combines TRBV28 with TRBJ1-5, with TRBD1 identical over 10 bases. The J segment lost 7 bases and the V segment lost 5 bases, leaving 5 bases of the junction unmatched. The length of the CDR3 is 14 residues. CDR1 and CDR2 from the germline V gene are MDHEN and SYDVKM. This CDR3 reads CASSTRQGAQPQHF. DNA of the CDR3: TGTGCCAGCAGTACCCGACAGGGGGCCCAGCCCCAGCATTTT.

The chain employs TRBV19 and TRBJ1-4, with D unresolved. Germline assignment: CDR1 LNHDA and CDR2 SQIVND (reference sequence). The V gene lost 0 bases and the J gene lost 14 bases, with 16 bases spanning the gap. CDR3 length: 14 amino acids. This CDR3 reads CASSIDSRLGWLFF. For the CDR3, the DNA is TGTGCCAGTAGTATAGATAGTAGGCTAGGTTGGCTGTTTTTT.

DNA of the CDR3: TGTGCCAGCAGTTTCGCGGGAGGCGTCTTCGAGCAGTACTTC. Its translation is CASSFAGGVFEQYF. The gene calls are TRBV28 and TRBJ2-7; 8 nucleotides match TRBD2. This CDR3 has 14 residues. Germline CDR1 reads MDHEN; CDR2 reads SYDVKM. The V and J ends lost 3 bases and 6 bases, in that order; junction bases with no gene match: 7.

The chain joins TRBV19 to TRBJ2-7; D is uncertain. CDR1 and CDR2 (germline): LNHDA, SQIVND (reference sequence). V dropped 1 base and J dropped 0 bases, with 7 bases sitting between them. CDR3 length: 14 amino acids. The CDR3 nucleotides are TGTGCCAGTAGTATAGTCGGGTCCTCCTACGAGCAGTACTTC. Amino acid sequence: CASSIVGSSYEQYF.

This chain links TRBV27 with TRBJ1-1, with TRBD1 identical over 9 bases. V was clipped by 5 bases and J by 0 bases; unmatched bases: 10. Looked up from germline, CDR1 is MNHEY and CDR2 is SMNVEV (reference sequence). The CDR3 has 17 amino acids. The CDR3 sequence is CASSPGQGFRMNTEAFF. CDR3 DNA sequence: TGTGCCAGCAGTCCGGGACAGGGATTTAGGATGAACACTGAAGCTTTCTTT.

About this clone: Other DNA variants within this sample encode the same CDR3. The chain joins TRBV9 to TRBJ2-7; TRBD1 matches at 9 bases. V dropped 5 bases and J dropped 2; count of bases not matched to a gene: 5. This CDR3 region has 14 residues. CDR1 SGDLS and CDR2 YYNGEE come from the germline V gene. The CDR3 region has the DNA TGTGCCAGCAGTGCCGGGACAGGGCCCTACGAGCAGTACTTC. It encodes CASSAGTGPYEQYF.

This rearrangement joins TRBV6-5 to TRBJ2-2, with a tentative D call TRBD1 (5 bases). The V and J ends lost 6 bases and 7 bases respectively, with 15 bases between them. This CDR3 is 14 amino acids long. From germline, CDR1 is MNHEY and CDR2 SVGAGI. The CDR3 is CASSYRPPYGELFF. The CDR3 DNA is TGTGCCAGCAGCTACAGGCCCCCCTACGGGGAGCTGTTTTTT.

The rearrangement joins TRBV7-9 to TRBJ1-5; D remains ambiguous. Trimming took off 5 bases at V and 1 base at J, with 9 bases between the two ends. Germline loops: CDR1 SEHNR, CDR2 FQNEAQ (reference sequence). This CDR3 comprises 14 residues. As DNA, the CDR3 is TGTGCCAGCAGCCCCCTCTGGAGCAATCAGCCCCAGCATTTT. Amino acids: CASSPLWSNQPQHF.